This T cell receptor (beta chain) stems from a study of control samples from healthy donors and cancer patients. In germline, CDR1 is ENHRY, CDR2 SYGVKD. CDR3 length equals 12 residues. V shed 8 bases and J shed 4 bases, with 11 bases lying between them. TCRdb's table, derived via immunoSEQ multiplex PCR, lists solely in-frame clones and lacks some. The sample comprises 150,000 to 200,000 clones, 90% of which are singletons, and roughly 1.3% rests with the top ten. The rearrangement links TRBV10-3 to TRBJ1-2, with TRBD1 as a possible D gene (6 bases). Specimen: blood. The clonotype originates from a woman between 45 and 60 years old in good health. The CDR3 reads CAIGLGAYGYTF. In DNA form, the CDR3 reads TGTGCCATCGGATTGGGGGCCTATGGCTACACCTTC.